These 4 T cell receptor beta chains originate from one sample sequenced in a study of breast tumors, draining lymph nodes, adjacent tissues. TCRdb reprocessed the multiplex PCR reads via MiXCR and lists one record per CDR3 protein. The sample shows approximately 52,000 distinct CDR3 sequences, roughly 40% of them seen only once. Sequencing input: breast tumor tissue. The origin of the receptors is a female donor with breast cancer. Some clones in this sample may be carry-over from other donors' samples.

Worth noting for this clonotype: Without the conserved terminal phenylalanine or tryptophan, this CDR3 likely stems from a read error. The chain employs TRBV10-3 and TRBJ1-1; 10 positions match TRBD1. From germline, CDR1 is ENHRY and CDR2 SYGVKD. This CDR3 has 14 residues. CDR3 nucleotide sequence: TGTGCCGTCAGGGGGACAGGGGAAAACACTGAAGCTTTCTCT. This translates into CAVRGTGENTEAFS.

This clonotype has ten or more counts. The genes are TRBV7-2 and TRBJ2-1; 11 bases match TRBD2. CDR3 length: 15 residues. Germline CDR1 SGHTA, CDR2 FQGNSA. Trimming removed 2 bases from V and 7 bases from J; junction bases left unmatched: 4. CDR3 amino acids: CASSLTSGSMNEQFF. CDR3 nucleotide sequence: TGTGCCAGCAGCTTAACTAGCGGGAGTATGAATGAGCAGTTCTTC.

This chain links TRBV15 with TRBJ2-3; the match to TRBD2 covers 11 bases. V shed 9 bases, J shed 11 bases, and the junction held 22 bases outside the gene matches. CDR1 is LNHNV and CDR2 is YYDKDF in the germline V gene (reference sequence). The CDR3 runs 17 residues. The CDR3 DNA reads as TGTGCCACTAAGTCCGGGACTAGCGGTAATTCCTACAATGAGCAGTATTTT. The encoded protein is CATKSGTSGNSYNEQYF.

This chain uses TRBV7-9 with TRBJ1-2; 12 nucleotides align to TRBD1. The CDR3 is 15 residues long. The V and J ends lost 3 bases and 8 bases, in that order; junction bases with no gene match: 7. From germline, CDR1 is SEHNR and CDR2 FQNEAQ (reference sequence). The DNA for the CDR3 is TGTGCCAGCAGCTTGGGGACAGGGGGCACGAGGGGCTACACCTTC. Protein sequence: CASSLGTGGTRGYTF. The full variable domain, its missing parts supplied by reference TRBV7-9 and TRBJ1-2, is DTGVSQNPRHKITKRGQNVTFRCDPISEHNRLYWYRQTLGQGPEFLTYFQNEAQLEKSRLLSDRFSAERPKGSFSTLEIQRTEQGDSAMYLCASSLGTGGTRGYTFGSGTRLTVV.